Below are 14 T cell receptor beta chains sequenced from a single sample in a study of blood T cell repertoires in COVID-19. Clones were sequenced by immunoSEQ multiplex PCR, and TCRdb holds only the in-frame ones, with some missing. This table has around 150,000 clones, over 75% appearing once. The sequenced material came from peripheral blood. Receptor source: a woman aged 50 to 65 with acute or convalescent COVID-19.

The chain employs TRBV5-1 and TRBJ2-3; 7 bases align to TRBD2. The CDR3 totals 18 residues. The junction had 10 bases not matched to a gene; V was cut back by 0 bases and J by 0 bases. Germline CDR1 and CDR2: SGHRS and YFSETQ. The CDR3 sequence is CASSLGPGGGYSTDTQYF. DNA for the CDR3: TGCGCCAGCAGCTTGGGGCCGGGGGGTGGATATAGCACAGATACGCAGTATTTT.

V is TRBV10-3 and J is TRBJ2-7, with 13 bases matching TRBD2. The V and J ends lost 7 bases and 6 bases, in that order; junction bases with no gene match: 15. This CDR3 is built from 17 residues. Germline V gene lookup returns CDR1 ENHRY and CDR2 SYGVKD. In DNA form, the CDR3 reads TGTGCCATCAATAGCGGGACTAGCGGGGAGGAGGGGGTCGAGCAGTACTTC. Its translation: CAINSGTSGEEGVEQYF.

This chain joins TRBV7-2 and TRBJ1-1; D possibly corresponds to TRBD1 (6 bases). V gave up 2 bases and J gave up 9 bases, with 13 bases separating them. Germline assignment: CDR1 SGHTA and CDR2 FQGNSA. The CDR3 spans 13 residues. CDR3 bases: TGTGCCAGCAGCTTACCTAAGGACAGTAAAGCTTTCTTT. Translating gives CASSLPKDSKAFF. Drawing the rest from reference TRBV7-2 and TRBJ1-1, the complete variable domain is GAGVSQSPSNKVTEKGKDVELRCDPISGHTALYWYRQSLGQGLEFLIYFQGNSAPDKSGLPSDRFSAERTGGSVSTLTIQRTQQEDSAVYLCASSLPKDSKAFFGQGTRLTVV.

CDR3 sequence reads: CASSENRGSGTEAFF. CDR3 DNA: TGCGCCAGCAGCGAGAACAGGGGATCGGGCACTGAAGCTTTCTTT. The V and J genes are TRBV5-1 and TRBJ1-1, with TRBD1 identical over 7 bases. The length of the CDR3 is 15 residues. Trimming removed 4 bases from V and 4 bases from J; junction bases left unmatched: 10. Germline CDR1 SGHRS, CDR2 YFSETQ.

The chain joins TRBV4-3 to TRBJ1-6; tentatively, D is TRBD1 (6 bases). The V end lost 2 bases, the J end lost 7 bases, and 18 bases lay between the germline ends. Germline V lookup: CDR1 LGHNA, CDR2 YSLEER. CDR3 size: 17 residues. CDR3 sequence reads: CASSQSTSDRQNSPLHF. DNA for the CDR3: TGCGCCAGCAGCCAAAGCACCTCCGACAGGCAAAATTCACCCCTCCACTTT.

The rearrangement joins TRBV6-5 to TRBJ1-1; D ambiguous. This CDR3 has 13 amino acids. Germline V CDR1 and CDR2: MNHEY, SVGAGI. Trimming took 6 bases from V and 7 from J, leaving 15 bases between them. As DNA, the CDR3 is TGTGCCAGCAGCCGAATCCCGGGTCTTGAAGCTTTCTTT. This sequence encodes CASSRIPGLEAFF.

The chain recombines TRBV24-1 with TRBJ1-5, with TRBD1 as a possible D gene (5 bases). The CDR3 has 18 residues. Germline-derived CDR1 and CDR2 are KGHDR and SFDVKD. The V end was cut by 10 bases, the J end by 2 bases, with 26 bases between. The CDR3 region is CATTSHNPRVVGNQPQHF. CDR3 nucleotide sequence: TGTGCCACTACTTCCCACAATCCCAGGGTTGTGGGCAATCAGCCCCAGCATTTT.

V and J are TRBV11-2 and TRBJ2-4, with TRBD1 matching 7 bases. The CDR3 contains 13 residues. The trim removed 5 bases at V and 6 bases at J, leaving 4 bases unmatched. CDR1 is SGHAT and CDR2 is FQNNGV in the germline V gene. This CDR3 reads CASSENRGNIQYF. CDR3 in DNA: TGTGCCAGCAGCGAGAACAGGGGAAACATTCAGTACTTC.

This sequence joins TRBV2 and TRBJ1-5; possible D gene TRBD1, 6 bases. CDR3 size: 13 residues. Germline CDR1 SNHLY, CDR2 FYNNEI. Trimming took off 1 base at V and 11 bases at J, with 12 bases between the two ends. CDR3 nucleotide sequence: TGTGCCAGCAGTGAAGGTTTGGGGGCGACCCAGCATTTT. It specifies CASSEGLGATQHF.

The chain links TRBV20-1 to TRBJ2-1, with 10 nucleotides matching TRBD2. Germline V gene data show CDR1 as DFQATT and CDR2 as SNEGSKA (reference sequence). CDR3 length: 16 residues. J was trimmed by 4 bases and V by 3 bases; bases with no gene match: 9. The CDR3 region has the DNA TGCAGTGCTAGTTTGATTAGGACTAGCGGATACAATGAGCAGTTCTTC. Translation: CSASLIRTSGYNEQFF.

CDR3 sequence reads: CASSPRQGDTQYF. The DNA of the CDR3 is TGTGCCAGCAGCCCACGACAGGGGGATACGCAGTATTTT. The chain recombines TRBV7-2 with TRBJ2-3; TRBD1 matches at 8 bases. This CDR3 has 13 amino acids. The ends lost 5 bases at V and 6 bases at J; junction bases unmatched: 4. Germline loops: CDR1 SGHTA, CDR2 FQGNSA.

With respect to this clone: The sample carries other DNA sequences with the same CDR3. The chain employs TRBV7-2 and TRBJ1-1, with D maybe TRBD1 (6 bases). V was cut by 5 bases and J by 0 bases, with 13 bases left in between. Per the germline V gene, CDR1 is SGHTA and CDR2 is FQGNSA. The CDR3 totals 15 residues. CDR3 DNA sequence: TGTGCCAGCAGCCTAGGAGGGGGAATGAACACTGAAGCTTTCTTT. Its protein is CASSLGGGMNTEAFF.

The chain combines TRBV29-1 with TRBJ1-4, with D possibly TRBD1 on 5 matching bases. Trimming took 7 bases from V and 5 from J, leaving 11 bases between them. CDR1 and CDR2 (germline): SQVTM, ANQGSEA. The CDR3 consists of 12 residues. The CDR3 sequence: CSATEPNEKLFF. The CDR3 DNA sequence: TGCAGCGCGACAGAACCAAATGAAAAACTGTTTTTT.

The chain couples TRBV25-1 to TRBJ2-3, with D possibly TRBD2 on 6 matching bases. The CDR3 covers 14 residues. Trimming removed 1 base from V and 1 base from J, with 6 bases in between. Germline V gene lookup returns CDR1 MGHDK and CDR2 SYGVNS. The CDR3 sequence is CASSESGGTDTQYF. CDR3 DNA: TGTGCCAGCAGTGAATCGGGGGGCACAGATACGCAGTATTTT.